This TCR beta chain derives from a study of CD8+ T cells in alopecia areata. Treatment described: oral pan-JAK inhibitor, 5-10 mg twice daily. Cell sorting was applied to PBMCs, and CD4+ and CD8+ T cells were collected. Sequencing used cDNA as its template, made by extracting RNA and reverse transcribing it. Profiled with immunoSEQ multiplex PCR; TCRdb holds only in-frame clones, not every one. The profile shows 150,000 to 200,000 clones, roughly 65% of them singletons. The sequencing here drew on CD4+ T cells sorted from blood, taken at week 4, from a patient treated with tofacitinib. The TCR comes from a human donor with alopecia areata.

CDR3 protein: CASRGGDSPLHF. The CDR3, as DNA: TGTGCCAGCCGGGGTGGGGATTCACCCCTCCACTTT. The chain employs TRBV27 and TRBJ1-6; no clear D. The CDR3 is 12 residues long. With 8 bases removed from V and 8 bases from J, the gap between germline ends came to 10 bases. Germline V gene data show CDR1 as MNHEY and CDR2 as SMNVEV (reference sequence).